These T cell receptor beta chains were read from a single sample in a study of T cells in Graves' hyperthyroidism and ophthalmopathy. TCRdb reprocessed the multiplex PCR reads with MiXCR, giving one entry per CDR3 protein. The top ten clones hold roughly 49% of a sample with 200,000 or so distinct CDR3 sequences, 17% of them seen once. Sequencing input: blood. The receptors stem from a woman between 45 and 60 years old with Graves' hyperthyroidism. Both conserved end residues are part of each CDR3. Each record gives: J gene, V gene, D gene, CDR3 protein. A D gene is named only where the DNA matches it firmly.

TRBJ2-5,TRBV3-1,NA,CASSQLWTQYF
TRBJ1-3,TRBV7-8,NA,CASSLVVRGPTRNTIYF
TRBJ2-4,TRBV9,NA,CASSVFGGFVAKNIQYF
TRBJ1-5,TRBV2,NA,CASRGGTNSNQPQHF
TRBJ1-5,TRBV12-3/TRBV12-4,NA,CASRQDNQPQHF
TRBJ1-1,TRBV10-3,TRBD1,CAIKGQMNTEAFF
TRBJ2-5,TRBV9,NA,CASSVAPSEQETQYF
TRBJ1-1,TRBV18,NA,CASSRSGVGDTEAFF
TRBJ2-2,TRBV7-2,NA,CASSQDRGWTGELFF
TRBJ1-5,TRBV20-1,TRBD1,CSAAQGAYNQPQHF
TRBJ1-1,TRBV7-9,NA,CASTPGAEAFF
TRBJ2-1,TRBV11-1,TRBD2,CASSLDAGGFYNEQFF
TRBJ2-5,TRBV20-1,TRBD1,CSASDRDRGQETQYF
TRBJ2-3,TRBV29-1,NA,CSVREPATDTQYF
TRBJ2-1,TRBV6-5,NA,CASSYSGTHSYNEQFF
TRBJ1-4,TRBV29-1,TRBD1,CSVQGWTGPNEKLFF
TRBJ2-1,TRBV25-1,NA,CASSELGSPGDGWKFF
TRBJ2-1,TRBV30,NA,CAWSVYRNEQFF
TRBJ2-7,TRBV6-1,TRBD1,CASRGGVYEQYF
TRBJ1-6,TRBV6-1,TRBD1,CASSLYRDRANSPLHF
TRBJ2-3,TRBV12-3/TRBV12-4,NA,CASRGGGIADTQYF
TRBJ1-2,TRBV7-3,NA,CATRHNPGYTF
TRBJ1-6,TRBV10-1,TRBD1,CASSPTGENSPLHF
TRBJ2-3,TRBV5-1,NA,CASSWTGADTQYF
TRBJ2-1,TRBV27,NA,CASSDASIEQFF
TRBJ2-3,TRBV6-1,NA,CASSDSVNTDTQYF
TRBJ2-1,TRBV27,NA,CASTRLNEQFF
TRBJ1-1,TRBV3-1,NA,CASSQAPTMNTEAFF
TRBJ2-7,TRBV20-1,TRBD2,CSARDAQRGLAVGEQYF
TRBJ2-6,TRBV28,NA,CASSPPVTGANVLTF
TRBJ2-5,TRBV2,NA,CASSEALIEDRYDVRHQETQYF
TRBJ2-7,TRBV7-9,TRBD1,CASSLRGQGDHEQYF
TRBJ2-1,TRBV19,TRBD2,CASSMGTGRPSGIIFEQFF
TRBJ2-1,TRBV7-3,NA,CASSLPGLYNEQFF
TRBJ2-1,TRBV6-4,TRBD2,CASSDSRLAGKNEQFF
TRBJ2-7,TRBV7-9,NA,CASHRGGSLVGAYEQYF
TRBJ2-1,TRBV9,TRBD2,CASSLQRGTSVTSSYNEQFF
TRBJ2-3,TRBV3-1,TRBD1,CASSQTGTGTDTQYF
TRBJ2-7,TRBV20-1,NA,CSARWVRDEQYF
TRBJ1-2,TRBV10-3,NA,CAIATVYGYTF
TRBJ1-2,TRBV7-9,TRBD1,CASSPPIGQGENYGYTF
TRBJ1-5,TRBV20-1,NA,CSASPNSPNQPQRF
TRBJ2-7,TRBV28,NA,CASSFSGPLFEQYF
TRBJ1-1,TRBV11-3,NA,CASSSSSNTEAFF
TRBJ2-7,TRBV6-1,TRBD1,CASRGTDRGNYEQYF
TRBJ2-7,TRBV3-1,TRBD2,CASSQDIAGGFNEQYF
TRBJ1-5,TRBV7-9,TRBD1,CASSLAGRGHGEPQHF
TRBJ2-5,TRBV7-7,NA,CASSFMFGSQETQYF
TRBJ2-7,TRBV4-2,TRBD1,CASSQDRSGGYEQYF
TRBJ2-5,TRBV4-1,NA,CASSQGTASNQETQYF
TRBJ1-2,TRBV29-1,NA,CSVEVQDYGYTF